This T cell receptor (beta chain) is drawn from a study of T cells in Graves' hyperthyroidism and ophthalmopathy. This clonotype was recorded many times. With 2 bases removed from V and 6 bases from J, the gap between germline ends came to 13 bases. This CDR3 has 13 residues. Germline values: CDR1 GTSNPN, CDR2 SVGIG (reference sequence). RNA transcripts served as the template for amplifying TCR beta CDR3 regions. First-round RT-PCR targeting the TCR CDR3 was performed with the HTBI primer set. Each CDR3 protein is one row after TCRdb ran MiXCR on the multiplex PCR reads. The sample yields a few hundred thousand distinct CDR3 sequences, 15% to 18% seen once.

The TCR was taken from a young woman with Graves' hyperthyroidism. The sequenced sample consisted of blood. The chain recombines TRBV30 with TRBJ1-1; D ambiguous. The CDR3 bases are TGTGCCTGGAGTTCACCCAATCGGGCTGAAGCTTTCTTT. Protein: CAWSSPNRAEAFF.